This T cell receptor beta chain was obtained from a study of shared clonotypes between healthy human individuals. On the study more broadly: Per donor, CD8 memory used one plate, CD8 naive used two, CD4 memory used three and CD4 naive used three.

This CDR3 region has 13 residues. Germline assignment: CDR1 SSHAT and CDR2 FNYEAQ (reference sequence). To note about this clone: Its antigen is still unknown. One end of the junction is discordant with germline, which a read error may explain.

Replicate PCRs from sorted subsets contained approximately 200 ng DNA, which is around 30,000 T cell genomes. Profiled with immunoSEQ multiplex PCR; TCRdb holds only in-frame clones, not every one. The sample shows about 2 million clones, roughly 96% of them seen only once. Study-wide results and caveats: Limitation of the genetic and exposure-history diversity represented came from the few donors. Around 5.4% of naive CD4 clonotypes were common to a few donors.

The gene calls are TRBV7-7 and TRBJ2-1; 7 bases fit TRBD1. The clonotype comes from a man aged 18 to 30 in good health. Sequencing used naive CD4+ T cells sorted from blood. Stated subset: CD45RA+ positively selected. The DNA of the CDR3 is TGTGCTAGCAGCCGTGACAGGGCAAATGAGCAGTTCTTC. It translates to CASSRDRANEQFF. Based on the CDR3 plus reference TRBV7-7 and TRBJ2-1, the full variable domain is GAGVSQSPRYKVTKRGQDVTLRCDPISSHATLYWYQQALGQGPEFLTYFNYEAQPDKSGLPSDRFSAERPEGSISTLTIQRTEQRDSAMYRCASSRDRANEQFFGPGTRLTVL.